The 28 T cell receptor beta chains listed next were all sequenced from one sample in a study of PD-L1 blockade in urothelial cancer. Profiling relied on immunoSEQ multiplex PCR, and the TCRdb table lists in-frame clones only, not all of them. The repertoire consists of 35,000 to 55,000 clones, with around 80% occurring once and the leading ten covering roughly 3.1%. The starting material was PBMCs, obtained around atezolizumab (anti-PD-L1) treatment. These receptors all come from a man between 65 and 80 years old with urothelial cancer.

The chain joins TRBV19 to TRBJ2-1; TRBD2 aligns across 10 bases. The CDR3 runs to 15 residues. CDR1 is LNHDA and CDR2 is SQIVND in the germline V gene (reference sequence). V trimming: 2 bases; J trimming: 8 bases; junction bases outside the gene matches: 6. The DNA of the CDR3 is TGTGCCAGTAGTATACTAGCGGGAGCGTTGGATGAGCAGTTCTTC. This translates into CASSILAGALDEQFF.

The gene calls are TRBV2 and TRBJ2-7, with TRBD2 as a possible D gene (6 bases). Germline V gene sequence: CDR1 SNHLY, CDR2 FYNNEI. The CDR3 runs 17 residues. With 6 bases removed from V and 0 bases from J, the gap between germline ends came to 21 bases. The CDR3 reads CASSSVAGKALSYEQYF. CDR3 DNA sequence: TGTGCCAGCAGCTCGGTCGCGGGAAAGGCTCTCTCCTACGAGCAGTACTTC. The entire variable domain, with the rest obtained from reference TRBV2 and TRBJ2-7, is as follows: EPEVTQTPSHQVTQMGQEVILRCVPISNHLYFYWYRQILGQKVEFLVSFYNNEISEKSEIFDDQFSVERPDGSNFTLKIRSTKLEDSAMYFCASSSVAGKALSYEQYFGPGTRLTVT.

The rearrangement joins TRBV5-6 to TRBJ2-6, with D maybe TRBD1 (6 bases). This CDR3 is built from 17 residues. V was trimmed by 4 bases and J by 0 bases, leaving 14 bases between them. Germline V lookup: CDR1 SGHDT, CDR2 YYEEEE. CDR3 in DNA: TGTGCCAGCAGCCCCGGGACATTCAGCTCTGGGGCCAACGTCCTGACTTTC. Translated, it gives CASSPGTFSSGANVLTF.

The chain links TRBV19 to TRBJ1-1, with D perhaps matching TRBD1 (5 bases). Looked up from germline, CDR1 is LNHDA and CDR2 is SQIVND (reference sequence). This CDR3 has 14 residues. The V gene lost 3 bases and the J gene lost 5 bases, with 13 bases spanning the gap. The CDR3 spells CASSIGGIGTEAFF. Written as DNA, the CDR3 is TGTGCCAGTAGTATCGGGGGGATCGGGACTGAAGCTTTCTTT.

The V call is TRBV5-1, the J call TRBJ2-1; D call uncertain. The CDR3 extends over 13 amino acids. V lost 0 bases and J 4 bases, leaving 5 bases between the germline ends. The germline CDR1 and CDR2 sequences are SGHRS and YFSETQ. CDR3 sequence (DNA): TGCGCCAGCAGCTTGGACTCTTACAATGAGCAGTTCTTC. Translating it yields CASSLDSYNEQFF.

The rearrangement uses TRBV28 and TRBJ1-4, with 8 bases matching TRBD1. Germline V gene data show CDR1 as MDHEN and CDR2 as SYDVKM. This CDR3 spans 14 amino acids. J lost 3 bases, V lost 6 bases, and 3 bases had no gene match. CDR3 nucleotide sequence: TGTGCCAGCAGAACAGGGGGGGCTAATGAAAAACTGTTTTTT. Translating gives CASRTGGANEKLFF.

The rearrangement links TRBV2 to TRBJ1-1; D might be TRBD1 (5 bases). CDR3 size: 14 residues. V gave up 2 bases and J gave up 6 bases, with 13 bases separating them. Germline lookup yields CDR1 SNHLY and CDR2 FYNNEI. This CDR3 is CASSEQGGISEAFF. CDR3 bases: TGTGCCAGCAGTGAACAGGGTGGGATCTCTGAAGCTTTCTTT.

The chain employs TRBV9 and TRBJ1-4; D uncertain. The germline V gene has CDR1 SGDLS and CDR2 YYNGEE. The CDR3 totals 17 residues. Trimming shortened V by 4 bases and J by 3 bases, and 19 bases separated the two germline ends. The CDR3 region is CASSPRSSPGANEKLFF. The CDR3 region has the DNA TGTGCCAGCAGCCCCCGTAGTTCTCCCGGAGCTAATGAAAAACTGTTTTTT.

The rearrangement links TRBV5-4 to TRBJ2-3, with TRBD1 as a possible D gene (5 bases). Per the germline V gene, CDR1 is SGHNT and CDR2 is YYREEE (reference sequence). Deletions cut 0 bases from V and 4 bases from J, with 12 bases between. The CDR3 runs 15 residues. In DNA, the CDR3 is TGTGCCAGCAGCTTGGACGGCACCAGGGCAGATACGCAGTATTTT. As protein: CASSLDGTRADTQYF. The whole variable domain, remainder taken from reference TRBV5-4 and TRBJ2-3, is ETGVTQSPTHLIKTRGQQVTLRCSSQSGHNTVSWYQQALGQGPQFIFQYYREEENGRGNFPPRFSGLQFPNYSSELNVNALELDDSALYLCASSLDGTRADTQYFGPGTRLTVL.

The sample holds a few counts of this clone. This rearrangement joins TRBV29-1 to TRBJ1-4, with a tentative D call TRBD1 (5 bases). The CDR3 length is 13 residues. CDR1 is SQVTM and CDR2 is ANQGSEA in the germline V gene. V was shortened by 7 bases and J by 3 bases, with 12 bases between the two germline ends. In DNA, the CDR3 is TGCAGCGGGGGGGAAGGGGCTAATGAAAAACTGTTTTTT. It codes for CSGGEGANEKLFF.

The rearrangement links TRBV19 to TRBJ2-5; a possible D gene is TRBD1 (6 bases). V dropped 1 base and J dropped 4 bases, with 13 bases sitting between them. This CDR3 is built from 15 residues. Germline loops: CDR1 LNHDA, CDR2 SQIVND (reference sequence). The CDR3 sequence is CASSIARDTRETQYF. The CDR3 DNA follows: TGTGCCAGTAGTATAGCTCGGGACACGAGAGAGACCCAGTACTTC.

The chain's CDR3 is CASSGRWRNGANVLTF. DNA for the CDR3: TGTGCCAGCAGCGGGAGATGGAGGAACGGGGCCAACGTCCTGACTTTC. The genes are TRBV9 and TRBJ2-6, with D tentatively TRBD2 (5 bases). This CDR3 is built from 16 residues. Germline CDR1 and CDR2: SGDLS and YYNGEE. The germline V and J ends were trimmed by 3 bases and 4 bases, with 14 bases remaining between them.

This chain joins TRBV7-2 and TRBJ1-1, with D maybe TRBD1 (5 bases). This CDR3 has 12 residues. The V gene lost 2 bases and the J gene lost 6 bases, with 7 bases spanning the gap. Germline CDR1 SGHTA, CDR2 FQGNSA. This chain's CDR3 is CASSLQGPEAFF. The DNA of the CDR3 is TGTGCCAGCAGCTTACAGGGTCCTGAAGCTTTCTTT.

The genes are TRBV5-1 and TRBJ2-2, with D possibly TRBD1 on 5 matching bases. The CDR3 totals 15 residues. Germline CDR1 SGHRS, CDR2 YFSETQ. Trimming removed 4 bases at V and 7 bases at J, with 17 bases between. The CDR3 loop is CASSPPYPRDGELFF. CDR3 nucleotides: TGCGCCAGCAGCCCCCCATACCCCAGGGACGGGGAGCTGTTTTTT.

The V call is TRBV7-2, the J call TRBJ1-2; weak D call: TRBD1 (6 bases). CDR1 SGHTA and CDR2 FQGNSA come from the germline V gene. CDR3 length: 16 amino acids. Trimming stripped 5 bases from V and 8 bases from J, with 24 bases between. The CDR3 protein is CASSTDSGASLRGYTF. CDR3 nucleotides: TGTGCCAGCAGCACCGACTCAGGGGCGAGTCTTCGAGGCTACACCTTC.

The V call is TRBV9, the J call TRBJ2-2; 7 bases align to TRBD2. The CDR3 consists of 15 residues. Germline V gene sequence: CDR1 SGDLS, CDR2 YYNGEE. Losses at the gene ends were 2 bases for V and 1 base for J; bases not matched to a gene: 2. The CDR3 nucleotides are TGTGCCAGCAGCGTCCCTAGCGGGAACACCGGGGAGCTGTTTTTT. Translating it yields CASSVPSGNTGELFF.

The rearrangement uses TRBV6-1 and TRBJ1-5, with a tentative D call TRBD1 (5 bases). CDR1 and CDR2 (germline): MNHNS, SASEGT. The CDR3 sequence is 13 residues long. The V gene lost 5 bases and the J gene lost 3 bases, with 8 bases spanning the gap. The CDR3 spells CASSQGINQPQHF. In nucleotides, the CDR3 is TGTGCCAGCAGTCAGGGAATCAATCAGCCCCAGCATTTT.

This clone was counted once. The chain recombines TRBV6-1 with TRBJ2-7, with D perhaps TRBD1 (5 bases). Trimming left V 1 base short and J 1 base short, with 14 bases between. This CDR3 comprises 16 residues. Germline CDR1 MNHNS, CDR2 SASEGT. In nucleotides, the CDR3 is TGTGCCAGCAGTGAAGACGTAACAACAGGATCCTACGAGCAGTACTTC. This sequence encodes CASSEDVTTGSYEQYF.

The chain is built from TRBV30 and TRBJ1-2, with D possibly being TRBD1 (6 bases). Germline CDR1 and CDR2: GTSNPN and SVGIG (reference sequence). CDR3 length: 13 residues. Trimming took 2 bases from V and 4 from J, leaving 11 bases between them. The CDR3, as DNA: TGTGCCTGGAGTCGGGTCAGGGGCTATGGCTACACCTTC. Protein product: CAWSRVRGYGYTF.

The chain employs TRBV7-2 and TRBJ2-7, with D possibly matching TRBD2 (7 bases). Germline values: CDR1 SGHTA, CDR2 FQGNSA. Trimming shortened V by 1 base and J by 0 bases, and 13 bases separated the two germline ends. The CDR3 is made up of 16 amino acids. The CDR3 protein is CASSLGTGGSSYEQYF. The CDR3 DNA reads TGTGCCAGCAGCTTAGGCACGGGGGGCAGCTCCTACGAGCAGTACTTC.

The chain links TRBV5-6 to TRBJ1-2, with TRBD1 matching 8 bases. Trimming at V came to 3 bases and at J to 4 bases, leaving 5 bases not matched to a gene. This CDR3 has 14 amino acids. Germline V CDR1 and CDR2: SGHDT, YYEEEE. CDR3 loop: CASSSQGAFYGYTF. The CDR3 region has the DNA TGTGCCAGCAGCTCGCAGGGGGCGTTCTATGGCTACACCTTC.

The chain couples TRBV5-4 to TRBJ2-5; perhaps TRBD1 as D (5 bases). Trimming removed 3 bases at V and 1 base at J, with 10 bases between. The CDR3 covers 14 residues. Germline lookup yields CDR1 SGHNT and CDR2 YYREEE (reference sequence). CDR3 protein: CASSSRQSQETQYF. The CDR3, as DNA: TGTGCCAGCAGCTCGCGACAGTCCCAAGAGACCCAGTACTTC.

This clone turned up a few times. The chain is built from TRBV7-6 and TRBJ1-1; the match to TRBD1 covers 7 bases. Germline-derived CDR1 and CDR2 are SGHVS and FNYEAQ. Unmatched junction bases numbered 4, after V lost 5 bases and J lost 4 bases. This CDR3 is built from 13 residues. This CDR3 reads CASSRRTGTEAFF. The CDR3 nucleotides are TGTGCCAGCAGCCGACGGACAGGCACTGAAGCTTTCTTT.

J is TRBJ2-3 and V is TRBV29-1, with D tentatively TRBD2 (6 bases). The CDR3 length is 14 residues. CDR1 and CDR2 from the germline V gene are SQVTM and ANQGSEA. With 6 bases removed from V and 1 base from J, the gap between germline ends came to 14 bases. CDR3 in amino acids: CSVSGETGTDTQYF. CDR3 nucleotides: TGCAGCGTCTCGGGGGAGACTGGCACAGATACGCAGTATTTT.

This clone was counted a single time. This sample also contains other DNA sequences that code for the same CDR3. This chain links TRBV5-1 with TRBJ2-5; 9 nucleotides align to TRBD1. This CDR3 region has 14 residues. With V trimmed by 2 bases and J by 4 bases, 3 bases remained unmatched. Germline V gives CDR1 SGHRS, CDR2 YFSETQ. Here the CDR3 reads CASSLGQGRETQYF. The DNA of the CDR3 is TGCGCCAGCAGCTTAGGACAGGGGCGAGAGACCCAGTACTTC.

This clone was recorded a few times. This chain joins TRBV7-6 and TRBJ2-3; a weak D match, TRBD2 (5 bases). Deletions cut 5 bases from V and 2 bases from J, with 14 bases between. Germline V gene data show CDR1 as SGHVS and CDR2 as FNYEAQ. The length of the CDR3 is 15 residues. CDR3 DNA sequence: TGTGCCAGCAGCCCATTTGACTATTACACAGATACGCAGTATTTT. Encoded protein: CASSPFDYYTDTQYF.

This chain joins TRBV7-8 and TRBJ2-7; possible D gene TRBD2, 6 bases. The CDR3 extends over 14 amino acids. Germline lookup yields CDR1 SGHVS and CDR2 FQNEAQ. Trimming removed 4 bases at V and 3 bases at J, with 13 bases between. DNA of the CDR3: TGTGCCAGCAGCTGGAGCGGGCCGGACTACGAGCAGTACTTC. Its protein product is CASSWSGPDYEQYF.

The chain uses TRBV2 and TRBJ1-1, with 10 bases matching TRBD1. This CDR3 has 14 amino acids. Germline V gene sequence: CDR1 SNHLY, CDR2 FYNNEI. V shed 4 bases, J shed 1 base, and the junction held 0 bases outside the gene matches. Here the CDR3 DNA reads TGTGCCAGCAGTGGGGACAGGGGGAACACTGAAGCTTTCTTT. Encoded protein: CASSGDRGNTEAFF.